The 25 T cell receptor beta chains given below trace back to one sample, sequenced in a study of long-term antiretroviral therapy in people with HIV. Running of the v3.0 immunoSEQ assay took place at survey level. Libraries were prepared by immunoSEQ multiplex PCR; TCRdb keeps only in-frame clonotypes and omits some of them. The repertoire has 17,000 or so clones, around 80% of them found once; the top ten carry approximately 4.8%. The sample was unsorted PBMCs, taken 0.1 years before starting antiretroviral therapy. The receptors stem from a man between 18 and 29 years old with HIV.

The CDR3 coding sequence is TGTGCCAGTAGTATAGGACAGGTTCGAGGCTATGGCTACACCTTC. Protein product: CASSIGQVRGYGYTF. J is TRBJ1-2 and V is TRBV19; a weak D match, TRBD1 (6 bases). Germline loops: CDR1 LNHDA, CDR2 SQIVND (reference sequence). V lost 1 base, J lost 4 bases, and 13 bases lay in between. The CDR3 totals 15 residues.

The chain is built from TRBV5-1 and TRBJ2-1; D is possibly TRBD1 (5 bases). This CDR3 is 14 amino acids long. Germline CDR1 and CDR2: SGHRS and YFSETQ. With 0 bases removed from V and 8 bases from J, the gap between germline ends came to 12 bases. The CDR3 DNA is TGCGCCAGCAGCTTGGATCCAGGGCAGGATGAGCAGTTCTTC. Protein sequence: CASSLDPGQDEQFF.

V gene TRBV7-4 combines with J gene TRBJ1-2; D gene unclear. The V gene lost 5 bases and the J gene lost 8 bases, with 15 bases spanning the gap. This CDR3 has 13 residues. The germline gives CDR1 SGHVT, CDR2 SQSDAQ. The CDR3 here is CASSPGGSGGYTF. In DNA, the CDR3 is TGTGCCAGCAGCCCCGGAGGATCAGGCGGCTACACCTTC.

The chain couples TRBV9 to TRBJ1-3; 11 nucleotides line up with TRBD1. V lost 8 bases, J lost 0 bases, and 7 bases stayed unmatched. Germline V gene data show CDR1 as SGDLS and CDR2 as YYNGEE. The CDR3 runs 16 residues. The CDR3 bases are TGTGCCAGTACTCCCGGGACAGGGGGCTCTGGAAACACCATATATTTT. Residues: CASTPGTGGSGNTIYF.

The chain couples TRBV6-1 to TRBJ2-7; TRBD2 matches 8 bases. Germline CDR1 and CDR2: MNHNS and SASEGT. Trimming cost V 3 bases and J 1 base; bases outside gene matches: 8. The CDR3 contains 16 residues. The CDR3 DNA follows: TGTGCCAGCAGTGACAACGGGAGGGATGGGTCCTACGAGCAGTACTTC. Its protein product is CASSDNGRDGSYEQYF.

The chain couples TRBV4-3 to TRBJ2-7; D gene uncertain. Per germline, CDR1 LGHNA and CDR2 YSLEER. The length of the CDR3 is 14 residues. The V gene lost 5 bases and the J gene lost 3 bases, with 14 bases spanning the gap. DNA of the CDR3: TGCGCCAGCAGCGAAGTAACCCGGAGCTACGAGCAGTACTTC. Translated, it gives CASSEVTRSYEQYF.

This chain connects TRBV5-1 to TRBJ2-5; D possibly corresponds to TRBD2 (5 bases). Looked up from germline, CDR1 is SGHRS and CDR2 is YFSETQ. V shed 6 bases and J shed 2 bases, with 11 bases lying between them. This CDR3 has 13 amino acids. The CDR3 here is CASNQPGQETQYF. The CDR3 region has the DNA TGCGCCAGCAACCAACCGGGACAAGAGACCCAGTACTTC.

This clone was observed a single time. The gene calls are TRBV19 and TRBJ2-2, with D perhaps matching TRBD1 or TRBD2 (6 bases each). The V end lost 6 bases, the J end lost 2 bases, and 13 bases lay between the germline ends. CDR3 length equals 15 residues. Looked up from germline, CDR1 is LNHDA and CDR2 is SQIVND (reference sequence). CDR3 loop: CASRKPGGNTGELFF. DNA for the CDR3: TGTGCCAGTAGAAAACCCGGGGGCAACACCGGGGAGCTGTTTTTT.

The chain employs TRBV7-3 and TRBJ2-3, with D maybe TRBD2 (5 bases). CDR1 is SGHTA, CDR2 FQGTGA, per germline. This CDR3 region has 14 residues. With 3 bases removed from V and 6 bases from J, the gap between germline ends came to 13 bases. The CDR3 bases are TGTGCCAGCAGCTTCGCGGGCACGGGGGATACGCAGTATTTT. Residues: CASSFAGTGDTQYF.

This clone was counted once. The V gene is TRBV6-5, the J gene TRBJ1-1, with TRBD1 as a possible D gene (6 bases). There are 14 residues in the CDR3. Trimming removed 3 bases from V and 1 base from J, with 9 bases in between. Germline lookup yields CDR1 MNHEY and CDR2 SVGAGI. DNA of the CDR3: TGTGCCAGCAGTTATCTACAGGGGAACACTGAAGCTTTCTTT. It yields the protein CASSYLQGNTEAFF.

V gene TRBV27 combines with J gene TRBJ2-5, with TRBD2 identical over 15 bases. Per germline, CDR1 MNHEY and CDR2 SMNVEV (reference sequence). The CDR3 runs to 17 residues. Unmatched junction bases numbered 6, after V lost 2 bases and J lost 5 bases. The CDR3 is CASSLIPGLAGGETQYF. CDR3 DNA: TGTGCCAGCAGTTTAATACCGGGACTAGCGGGAGGTGAGACCCAGTACTTC.

The V gene is TRBV9, the J gene TRBJ1-5, with D hard to call. Germline CDR1 is SGDLS and CDR2 is YYNGEE. This CDR3 has 14 residues. With 0 bases removed from V and 4 bases from J, the gap between germline ends came to 8 bases. The CDR3 loop reads CASSVEDNNQPQHF. The CDR3 DNA reads as TGTGCCAGCAGCGTAGAAGACAATAATCAGCCCCAGCATTTT.

This clone was detected a few times. The chain recombines TRBV7-3 with TRBJ2-3, with D hard to call. Germline V gives CDR1 SGHTA, CDR2 FQGTGA. Trimming removed 5 bases at V and 6 bases at J, with 15 bases between. The CDR3 loop spans 14 amino acids. The CDR3 reads CASSPLGSGDTQYF. CDR3 DNA sequence: TGTGCCAGCAGCCCGCTGGGGTCAGGTGATACGCAGTATTTT.

This clone showed up just once. This sequence joins TRBV28 and TRBJ2-7; 8 bases are shared with TRBD2. The CDR3 loop spans 15 amino acids. Germline lookup yields CDR1 MDHEN and CDR2 SYDVKM. J lost 3 bases, V lost 2 bases, and 6 bases had no gene match. CDR3 DNA: TGTGCCAGCAGTTTACGGGGGACTAGACTCTACGAGCAGTACTTC. Encoded protein: CASSLRGTRLYEQYF.

A single count supports this clone. V and J are TRBV9 and TRBJ2-7; 8 nucleotides line up with TRBD1. The CDR3 is made up of 17 amino acids. Per the germline V gene, CDR1 is SGDLS and CDR2 is YYNGEE. The ends lost 0 bases at V and 4 bases at J; junction bases unmatched: 12. CDR3 DNA: TGTGCCAGCAGCGTAGAACCCTTACAGGGGGGAAAGTACGAGCAGTACTTC. Translation: CASSVEPLQGGKYEQYF.

Here the CDR3 reads CASSLATDNEQFF. CDR3 DNA: TGTGCCAGCAGCTTGGCGACAGATAATGAGCAGTTCTTC. The chain uses TRBV5-5 and TRBJ2-1, with D perhaps matching TRBD1 (5 bases). CDR1 SGHKS and CDR2 YYEKEE come from the germline V gene (reference sequence). The CDR3 runs 13 residues. V was pared by 0 bases and J by 7 bases, with 8 bases between.

The chain uses TRBV6-1 and TRBJ2-7; D possibly corresponds to TRBD2 (6 bases). Per the germline V gene, CDR1 is MNHNS and CDR2 is SASEGT. The CDR3 spans 14 residues. Trimming pared 7 bases from V and 3 bases from J, leaving 16 bases between. The CDR3 region has the DNA TGTGCCAGCACATTCGGGAGTCGAGGCTACGAGCAGTACTTC. It translates to CASTFGSRGYEQYF.

The genes are TRBV2 and TRBJ1-2; D might be TRBD1 (5 bases). V lost 6 bases and J lost 0, with 11 bases in between. Germline lookup yields CDR1 SNHLY and CDR2 FYNNEI. This CDR3 contains 14 residues. CDR3 sequence: CASRDSKTNYGYTF. For the CDR3, the DNA is TGTGCCAGCAGAGACAGCAAAACTAACTATGGCTACACCTTC.

This clone is labeled medium-sized. V usage is TRBV27 and J usage is TRBJ2-5; D gene uncertain. The CDR3 covers 13 residues. The V end was cut by 5 bases, the J end by 5 bases, with 12 bases between. The germline V gene encodes CDR1 MNHEY and CDR2 SMNVEV (reference sequence). CDR3 sequence (DNA): TGTGCCAGCAGTAAAACCCCTTGGGAGACCCAGTACTTC. This encodes CASSKTPWETQYF.

The V call is TRBV27, the J call TRBJ2-2, with 9 bases that match TRBD1. The CDR3 has 22 amino acids. CDR1 and CDR2 (germline): MNHEY, SMNVEV (reference sequence). The V and J ends lost 4 bases and 4 bases, in that order; junction bases with no gene match: 25. As DNA, the CDR3 is TGTGCCAGCAGTTACCGTCTAACCGCAACCGGGACAGGGCGACGGGGCACCGGGGAGCTGTTTTTT. Amino acids: CASSYRLTATGTGRRGTGELFF.

The gene calls are TRBV7-6 and TRBJ1-5; 7 bases are shared with TRBD1. CDR1 and CDR2 (germline): SGHVS, FNYEAQ. With V trimmed by 5 bases and J by 4 bases, 5 bases remained unmatched. The CDR3 covers 14 residues. The CDR3: CASSAEQGNQPQHF. CDR3 nucleotide sequence: TGTGCCAGCAGCGCCGAACAGGGGAATCAGCCCCAGCATTTT.

The rearrangement links TRBV27 to TRBJ1-2, with D possibly being TRBD1 (5 bases). The V gene lost 5 bases and the J gene lost 4 bases, with 14 bases spanning the gap. Germline loops: CDR1 MNHEY, CDR2 SMNVEV (reference sequence). This CDR3 region has 14 residues. The CDR3 protein is CASSITGTTYGYTF. The DNA for the CDR3 is TGTGCCAGCAGTATTACCGGGACTACCTATGGCTACACCTTC.

The J gene is TRBJ1-1, the V gene TRBV7-9; a possible D gene is TRBD1 (5 bases). Germline CDR1 and CDR2: SEHNR and FQNEAQ (reference sequence). The germline V and J ends were trimmed by 7 bases and 5 bases, with 23 bases remaining between them. This CDR3 comprises 16 residues. The CDR3 is CASITVTYGARTEAFF. CDR3 bases: TGTGCCAGCATCACCGTTACCTACGGGGCGCGAACTGAAGCTTTCTTT.

This chain links TRBV6-4 with TRBJ1-5; D is possibly TRBD1 (6 bases). Germline CDR1 is MRHNA and CDR2 is SNTAGT. Trimming removed 10 bases from V and 3 bases from J, with 13 bases in between. This CDR3 contains 13 residues. In DNA, the CDR3 is TGTGCCATAACGGGACAAAACAATCAGCCCCAGCATTTT. This sequence encodes CAITGQNNQPQHF.

The V call is TRBV5-6, the J call TRBJ1-5; D ambiguous. In germline, CDR1 is SGHDT, CDR2 YYEEEE. The CDR3 is 14 residues long. V lost 1 base to trimming and J lost 9 bases, with 14 bases between them. DNA of the CDR3: TGTGCCAGCAGCTTGTGGGCTACAGCGAGGCCCCAGCATTTT. Translating gives CASSLWATARPQHF.